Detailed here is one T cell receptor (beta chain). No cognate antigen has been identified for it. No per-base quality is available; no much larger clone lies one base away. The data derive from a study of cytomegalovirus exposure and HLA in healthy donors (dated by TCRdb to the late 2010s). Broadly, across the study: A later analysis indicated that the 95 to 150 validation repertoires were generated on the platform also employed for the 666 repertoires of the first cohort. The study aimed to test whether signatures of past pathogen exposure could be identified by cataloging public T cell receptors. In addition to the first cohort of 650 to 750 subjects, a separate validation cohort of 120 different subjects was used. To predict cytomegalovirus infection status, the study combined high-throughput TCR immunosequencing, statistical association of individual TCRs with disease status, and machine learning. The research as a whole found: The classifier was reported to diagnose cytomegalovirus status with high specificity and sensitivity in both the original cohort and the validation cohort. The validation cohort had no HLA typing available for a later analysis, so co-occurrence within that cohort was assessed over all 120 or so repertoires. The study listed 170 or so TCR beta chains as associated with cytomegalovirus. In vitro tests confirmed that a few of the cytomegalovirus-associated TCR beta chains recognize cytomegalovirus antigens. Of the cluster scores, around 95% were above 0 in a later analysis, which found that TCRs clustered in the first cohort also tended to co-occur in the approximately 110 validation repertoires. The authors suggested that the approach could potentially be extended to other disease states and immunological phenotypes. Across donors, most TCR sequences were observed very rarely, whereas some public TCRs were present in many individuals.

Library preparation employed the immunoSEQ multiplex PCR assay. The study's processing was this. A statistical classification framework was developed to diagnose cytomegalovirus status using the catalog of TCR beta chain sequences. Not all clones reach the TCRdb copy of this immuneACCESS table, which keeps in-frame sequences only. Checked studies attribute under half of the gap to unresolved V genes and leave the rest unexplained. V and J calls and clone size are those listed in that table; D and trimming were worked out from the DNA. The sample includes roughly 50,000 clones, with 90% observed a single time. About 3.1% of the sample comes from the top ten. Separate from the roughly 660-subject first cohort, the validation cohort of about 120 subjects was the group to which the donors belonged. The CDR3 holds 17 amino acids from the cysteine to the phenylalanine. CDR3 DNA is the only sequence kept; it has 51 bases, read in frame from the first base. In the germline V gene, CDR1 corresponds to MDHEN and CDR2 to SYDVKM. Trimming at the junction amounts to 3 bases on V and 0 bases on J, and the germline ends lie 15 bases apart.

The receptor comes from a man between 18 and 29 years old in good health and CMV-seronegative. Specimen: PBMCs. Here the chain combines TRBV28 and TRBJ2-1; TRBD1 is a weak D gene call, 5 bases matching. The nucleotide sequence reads TGTGCCAGCAGTTTGAGAAGGGGCGGCCACTCCTACAATGAGCAGTTCTTC. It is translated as CASSLRRGGHSYNEQFF.